This TCR beta chain was observed in a study of human T cells and chemical hapten exposure. Individual cDNA molecules (in the library) carried attached unique molecular identifiers. As processed by the authors: Samples had a median of roughly 100,000 TCRs, ranging roughly 20,000 to 690,600. TCRdb re-derived calls from the RACE reads in MiXCR, one entry per CDR3 protein. The V and J calls come from TCRdb's annotation, not from the publication. This sample carries over 45,000 distinct CDR3 sequences, 3.5% to 4.5% of them seen once, and the ten largest clones take 1.5% to 2%. Time point noted: healthy volunteer bleed at 2 weeks. The total RNA was obtained from whole blood that was not fractionated. This clonotype has ten or more counts. This sequence was found in a female donor in good health. Some clones in this sample may be carry-over from other donors' samples. Sequenced material: whole blood.

Here the CDR3 reads CASSARDRVYTEAFF. CDR3 bases: TGTGCCAGTAGTGCCCGGGACAGGGTTTACACTGAAGCTTTCTTT. The V and J genes are TRBV19 and TRBJ1-1, with 9 bases that match TRBD1. The CDR3 is 15 residues long. Germline V lookup: CDR1 LNHDA, CDR2 SQIVND (reference sequence). V lost 5 bases and J lost 3; bases outside the gene matches: 7.